The sequence of this T cell receptor beta chain was determined in a study of cytomegalovirus exposure and HLA in healthy donors (dated by TCRdb to the late 2010s). With respect to the entire study: In an earlier analysis of about 560 of the donors, less than 350 Gb of sequence data and 100 million or so unique TCR beta sequences from about 179 million T cells were reported. About 280 gigabases of sequencing data and approximately 92 million unique TCR sequences made up an early release that covered 500 to 650 HLA-typed donors. Among the roughly 400 genotyped donors, approximately 76% belonged to the genetic ancestry cluster associated with self-reported Caucasian donors. The study was designed to test whether signatures of past pathogen exposure could be identified by cataloging public T cell receptors. The study used immunosequencing to profile the T cell repertoires of approximately 630 subjects and linked those repertoires to cytomegalovirus serostatus. Along with the approximately 620-subject first cohort, a separate validation cohort of over 90 different subjects was used. The study combined high-throughput TCR immunosequencing, statistical association of individual TCRs with disease status, and machine learning to predict cytomegalovirus infection status. A later analysis re-analyzed previously published TCR beta repertoires from approximately 700 donors and added high-resolution HLA genotyping to study TCR occurrence patterns. Rather than drawing on any new phenotypic data, the later analysis identified candidate immune exposures from TCR beta sequences and the way those sequences occurred across donors. To decide whether each TCR beta V gene segment behaved as functional or pseudogenic, an earlier analysis of fewer than 750 of the donors relied on high-throughput TCR beta sequencing. Alongside the repertoire data, information on donor age, sex, ethnicity and CMV serostatus was compiled. In a later genetic analysis, genome-wide SNP genotypes for about 55% of the 666 donors were used, and that subset was treated as a discovery cohort. Every discovery cohort repertoire had been produced on one sequencing platform. HLA typing covered class I and class II loci at four-digit resolution. Typing coverage differed by locus: A, B, C, DRB1 and DQB1 were typed in about 620-630 donors, DQA1 in 522, DPA1 in roughly 590, and DPB1 in just under 490. Several DR-DQ haplotypes were handled as single units for association and clustering because linkage in the cohort was strong. Among 398 genotyped donors of the cohort, an average of roughly 240,000 unique TCR beta nucleotide sequences were sequenced per donor, about a sixth of them non-productive.

For this chain, trimming is 6 bases at the V end and 9 bases at the J end, and the number of junction bases without a gene match is 11. Including cysteine and phenylalanine, the CDR3 has 15 amino acids. CDR3 DNA is the only sequence kept; it has 45 bases, read in frame from the first base. Looking up the germline V gene yields CDR1 SQVTM and CDR2 ANQGSEA. As for this clone: The clone's antigen remains unknown. Base quality data are lacking; no much larger clone is found one base away.

The cohort consisted of 650 to 850 healthy bone marrow donors. At the time of sampling, all cohort members were nominally healthy, though unrecorded immune exposures were likely present. The donor was CMV seropositive and belonged to the group of 250 to 350 seropositive cohort members. Every donor gave a peripheral blood sample, and the peripheral blood mononuclear cells from that sample were used for TCR beta sequencing. Genomic DNA extraction from the blood cell samples was performed with the Qiagen DNeasy Blood Extraction Kit. The method was the immunoSEQ multiplex PCR assay. The multiplex PCR relied on a mix of 60 forward primers for TCR Vbeta segments and 13 reverse primers for TCR Jbeta segments. The CDR3 region of rearranged TCR beta genes was amplified from genomic DNA by a multiplex PCR assay. On the Illumina HiSeq System, the amplified TCR beta libraries were sequenced as 87-base-pair reads. Regarding the original processing steps: Across the roughly 700 repertoires, a later analysis counted around 80 million unique TCR beta chains, some 11 million of which were shared by at least two donors. Raw reads were error-corrected and collapsed into unique sequences by a nearest-neighbor algorithm in which closely related sequences were merged to remove PCR and sequencing errors. CDR3 sequences were aligned to IMGT reference sequences to assign V, D and J gene segments. For a sequence to be retained, a match of at least six nucleotides was required to both a V gene segment and a J gene segment. A rearrangement was called productive if the CDR3 had no stop codons and remained in frame with V and J, and every other rearrangement was called non-productive. Following IMGT convention, CDR3 was defined as the stretch from the second conserved V-encoded cysteine up to the conserved J-encoded phenylalanine. The earlier analysis of some 540 of the donors excluded any sequence lacking an unambiguous match to a single V gene segment. An earlier analysis of several hundred of the donors classified V segments as functional when productive rearrangements were above 56.7% and as segregating when the standard deviation between donors was above 5%. A statistical classification framework was built for diagnosing cytomegalovirus status from the catalog of TCR beta chain sequences. V and J gene assignment, in a later analysis, came from comparing TCR nucleotide sequences with IMGT/GENE-DB human TR gene sequences. The TCRdist pipeline was used in a later analysis to assign CDR3 sequences and most-parsimonious VDJ recombination scenarios. A later analysis defined each TCR beta chain by its CDR3 amino acid sequence plus V-gene family, and excluded reads lacking a unique V-gene family. A later analysis removed 550 to 700 highly shared, low-generation-probability nucleotide sequences to deal with suspected cross-contamination and a sequencing artifact. In a later analysis, a clonal expansion index for each public chain was calculated from normalized within-repertoire ranks of inferred template counts. In a later analysis, generation probabilities were computed using a VDJ recombination model fitted to out-of-frame rearrangements, and the results were checked against IGoR. A later analysis scored TCR-TCR, TCR-HLA and TCR-CMV co-occurrence with hypergeometric tests, applying a repertoire-size bias correction to TCR pairs. A later analysis estimated false discovery rates by permuting HLA or CMV assignments 20 times. In a later analysis, co-occurring TCRs were grouped using DBSCAN, and TCRdist sequence similarity was added for clustering within HLA-allele-positive subsets. Repertoires with fewer than 30,000 or more than 120,000 public chains, plus five repertoires with anomalous nucleotide sharing, were excluded from co-occurrence clustering. The source is immuneACCESS, and TCRdb retained only in-frame sequences with V and J called. Part of the clones is not carried over; for the studies checked, unresolved V genes explain less than half of this, and the remainder is unexplained. The V and J calls and clone size were taken over from that table, and D and trimming were inferred from the DNA. Counted in this sample were about 170,000 clones; over 70% of them appeared once. 1.4% to 1.5% of the sample is taken by the ten largest.

Beyond this particular receptor, the publication reports: Presence/absence analyses assumed roughly uniform sequencing depth across donors, an assumption that may not hold. According to a later analysis, parvovirus B19, influenza, CMV and Epstein-Barr virus appeared linked to several top co-occurrence clusters. An earlier analysis of approximately 530 of the donors showed that most TCR beta V segments appeared in productive rearrangements either about 90% or about 30% of the time, which broadly matched IMGT annotations. Across donors, most TCR sequences were observed very rarely, whereas some public TCRs were present in many individuals. Approximately 16 rarely observed V segments, including chromosome 9 orphons, were excluded from the earlier analysis of about 600 of the donors because counts were too low. Most CMV-associated TCR beta chains appeared to be HLA-restricted in a later analysis, and the HLA associations seemed to be driven largely by CMV exposure. The cohort was sequenced for TCR beta chains only, and without alpha or paired-chain data the features that could be detected were limited. According to a later genetic analysis, donors in an Asian-associated ancestry cluster had fewer N-insertions in productive TCRs than the roughly 670-donor mean. A further reported finding was that TCR beta sequences accurately predicted the HLA-A and HLA-B alleles for most subjects in the first cohort. A later analysis associated 16,951 TCR beta sequences with specific HLA alleles at a false discovery rate of 0.05. The classifier was reported to diagnose cytomegalovirus status with high specificity and sensitivity in both the original and validation cohorts. V-gene and J-gene trimming of TCR beta chains was associated with a missense DCLRE1C variant in a later genetic analysis, and the association was replicated in an independent cohort. Strong co-occurrence of HLA alleles, especially DR and DQ, made assigning TCR associations to individual alleles difficult. The only immune exposure information available for the cohort was CMV serostatus. According to a later analysis, TCR association rates differed among HLA loci, with DRB1 alleles showing the most associated TCRs and HLA-C alleles showing the fewest. Compared with equally common non-associated chains, HLA-associated TCR beta chains in a later analysis were more clonally expanded and had lower generation probabilities. Three of the identified cytomegalovirus-associated TCR beta chains were confirmed in vitro to be specific for cytomegalovirus antigens. Because HLA typing was missing for some donors at each locus, association tests included only the typed subset. It was suggested by the authors that the approach could potentially be generalized to other disease states and immunological phenotypes. The study listed 164 TCR beta chains as associated with cytomegalovirus. A cluster of highly shared sequence variants was judged likely to be a technical artifact of the sequencing pipeline. Linkage disequilibrium might explain the correlated functional status among segregating V segments, but an unknown experimental factor could not be excluded. Some IMGT-functional V segments, including TRBV6-2 and TRBV6-3, could not be told apart with the 87-base-pair reads, so those segments were excluded.

This chain is built from TRBV29-1 and TRBJ2-1, and TRBD2 matches 13 of the central bases. The sample comprised PBMCs. This clonotype originated in a woman between 25 and 40 years old in good health and CMV-seropositive. The DNA sequence is TGCAGCGTCGCCCCTCCGGGACTAGCGGGAACTGAGCAGTTCTTC. It translates to CSVAPPGLAGTEQFF.